The T cell receptor (beta chain) under discussion was sequenced for a study of brain T cells in children with intractable seizures. Method: immunoSEQ multiplex PCR; TCRdb's copy keeps in-frame clones and lacks some. The repertoire consists of about 340,000 clones, with roughly 92% occurring once and the leading ten covering roughly 5.7%. Overall study results and limits: Clones missing pre-surgery may reflect undersampling of that blood sample.

Time point noted: blood from clinic visit 5 months post-surgery; TSC patient then seizure free. The sequenced cases were selected for having the highest brain T cell transcript signatures. Germline CDR1 and CDR2: MRHNA and SNTAGT. The ends were cut back, 3 bases at V and 7 bases at J, with 10 bases in the middle. The CDR3 extends over 13 amino acids. Worth noting for this clone: Its target is not known.

The chain links TRBV6-4 to TRBJ1-5, with D possibly being TRBD1 (6 bases). The origin of this receptor is a boy in the first two years of life with tuberous sclerosis and intractable seizures. Sequencing was performed on peripheral blood, taken roughly 5 months after surgery. The CDR3 loop reads CASSEGAEQPQHF. The CDR3 nucleotides are TGTGCCAGCAGTGAGGGGGCCGAGCAGCCCCAGCATTTT.